This entry describes one T cell receptor beta chain. The method was immunoSEQ multiplex PCR; TCRdb's version includes in-frame clones alone and lacks a portion of them. The sample shows hundreds of thousands of clones, approximately 83% of them seen only once. This record comes from a study of blood T cell repertoires in COVID-19. Study-wide context: T cells, B-cell-depleted T cells, or PBMCs provided the cDNA or gDNA that served as material.

This CDR3 has 14 residues. Trimming removed 1 base from V and 2 bases from J; junction bases left unmatched: 2. From germline, CDR1 is SGDLS and CDR2 YYNGEE. The study assigned cohorts using participant-reported clinical history. The TCR sequence derives from a woman aged 40 to 55 with acute COVID-19. The sequenced sample consisted of PBMCs or T cells enriched from blood (not recorded which). This sequence joins TRBV9 and TRBJ1-1; 7 nucleotides line up with TRBD1. The CDR3 bases are TGTGCCAGCAGCGTAAGACAGGGAAACACTGAAGCTTTCTTT. Translating it yields CASSVRQGNTEAFF.